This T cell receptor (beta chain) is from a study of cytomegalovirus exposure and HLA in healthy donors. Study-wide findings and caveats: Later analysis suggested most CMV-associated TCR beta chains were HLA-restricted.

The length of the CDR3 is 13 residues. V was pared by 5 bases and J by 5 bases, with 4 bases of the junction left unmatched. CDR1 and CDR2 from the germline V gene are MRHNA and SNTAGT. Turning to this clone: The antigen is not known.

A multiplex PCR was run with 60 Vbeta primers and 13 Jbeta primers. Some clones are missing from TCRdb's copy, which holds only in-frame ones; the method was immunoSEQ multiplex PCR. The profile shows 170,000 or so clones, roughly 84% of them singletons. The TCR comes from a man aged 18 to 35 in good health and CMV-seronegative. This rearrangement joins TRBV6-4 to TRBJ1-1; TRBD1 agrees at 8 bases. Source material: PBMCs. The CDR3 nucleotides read TGTGCCAGCAGTCGACAGGGGTGGACTGAAGCTTTCTTT. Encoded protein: CASSRQGWTEAFF.